This record covers a single T cell receptor (beta chain). This record belongs to a study of blood T cell repertoires in COVID-19. TCRdb keeps only in-frame clones here, not all; method: immunoSEQ multiplex PCR. The sample has around 270,000 clones, around nine tenths seen once. Individuals in the exposed group had encountered a COVID-19 case within 2 weeks preceding study entry. Sequences were obtained from PBMCs or T cells enriched from blood (not recorded which). This receptor was taken from a woman aged 40 to 55 who had been exposed to COVID-19.

The CDR3 protein is CASSLAQHTDTQYF. The CDR3 DNA follows: TGTGCCAGCAGCTTAGCCCAACACACAGATACGCAGTATTTT. The chain uses TRBV7-3 and TRBJ2-3, with D uncertain. Germline V gives CDR1 SGHTA, CDR2 FQGTGA. Deletions cut 2 bases from V and 2 bases from J, with 8 bases between. The length of the CDR3 is 14 residues.